The 28 T cell receptor beta chains below all came from one sample that was sequenced in a study of pediatric ulcerative colitis. During colonoscopy, one to two rectal pinch biopsies were collected. Generated by immunoSEQ multiplex PCR, the TCRdb table keeps only in-frame clones and is missing some. The repertoire holds 30,000 to 35,000 clones, roughly 81% seen once, with 1.1% in the top ten. Sequencing was done on a sample of gut tissue. These receptors were obtained from a boy aged 5-17 years with mild ulcerative colitis.

This clone has more than one count but fewer than ten. The chain links TRBV6-5 to TRBJ1-1; possible D gene TRBD1, 5 bases. The germline CDR1 and CDR2 sequences are MNHEY and SVGAGI. Trimming shortened V by 5 bases and J by 5 bases, and 9 bases separated the two germline ends. The CDR3 is 12 residues long. The CDR3 protein is CASSQEGTEAFF. CDR3 sequence (DNA): TGTGCCAGCAGTCAGGAGGGGACTGAAGCTTTCTTT.

The genes are TRBV2 and TRBJ2-7; TRBD1 might be the D (6 bases). CDR1 is SNHLY, CDR2 FYNNEI, per germline. The V end lost 4 bases, the J end lost 1 base, and 14 bases lay between the germline ends. The CDR3 has 15 amino acids. The CDR3 here is CASSASRQDSYEQYF. The CDR3 coding sequence is TGTGCCAGCAGTGCTTCCAGACAGGATTCCTACGAGCAGTACTTC.

The CDR3 sequence is CASSLVVASGGGETQYF. As DNA, the CDR3 is TGTGCCAGCAGCTTAGTGGTCGCTAGCGGGGGCGGGGAGACCCAGTACTTC. The chain employs TRBV7-6 and TRBJ2-5; 10 bases align to TRBD2. Germline values: CDR1 SGHVS, CDR2 FNYEAQ. J gave up 5 bases and V 1 base, and 10 bases lay outside the gene matches. This CDR3 comprises 17 residues. Based on the CDR3 plus reference TRBV7-6 and TRBJ2-5, the full variable domain is GAGVSQSPRYKVTKRGQDVALRCDPISGHVSLYWYRQALGQGPEFLTYFNYEAQQDKSGLPNDRFSAERPEGSISTLTIQRTEQRDSAMYRCASSLVVASGGGETQYFGPGTRLLVL.

This chain joins TRBV30 and TRBJ2-1; TRBD1 might be the D (6 bases). This CDR3 spans 13 amino acids. Trimming removed 5 bases from V and 2 bases from J, with 10 bases in between. The V gene's germline CDR1 is GTSNPN and CDR2 SVGIG (reference sequence). CDR3 protein: CAWGEGAYNEQFF. CDR3 nucleotides: TGTGCCTGGGGTGAGGGGGCCTACAATGAGCAGTTCTTC.

This chain joins TRBV19 and TRBJ2-7; TRBD2 aligns across 9 bases. The CDR3 extends over 15 amino acids. V gave up 2 bases and J gave up 2 bases; unmatched junction bases: 4. The germline V gene encodes CDR1 LNHDA and CDR2 SQIVND (reference sequence). CDR3 DNA: TGTGCCAGTAGTATACAAGCGGGGGGTACCTACGAGCAGTACTTC. Amino acid sequence: CASSIQAGGTYEQYF.

The rearrangement links TRBV7-9 to TRBJ2-7; D is undetermined. Between the trimmed V and J ends, which lost 2 bases and 6 bases, there was a span of 5 bases. The length of the CDR3 is 11 residues. CDR1 is SEHNR and CDR2 is FQNEAQ in the germline V gene (reference sequence). CDR3 in amino acids: CASSLIGEQYF. CDR3 in DNA: TGTGCCAGCAGCTTAATTGGCGAGCAGTACTTC.

The J gene is TRBJ2-1, the V gene TRBV5-1, with TRBD2 matching over 8 bases. This CDR3 spans 15 amino acids. The V segment lost 4 bases and the J segment 8 bases; nucleotides outside the gene matches: 11. Germline V gives CDR1 SGHRS, CDR2 YFSETQ. The CDR3 here is CASSPSERGIYEQFF. CDR3 sequence (DNA): TGCGCCAGCAGCCCTAGCGAGCGGGGGATCTATGAGCAGTTCTTC.

The V gene is TRBV5-1, the J gene TRBJ1-2, with a tentative D call TRBD1 (6 bases). The V gene lost 1 base and the J gene lost 4 bases, with 11 bases spanning the gap. Germline CDR1 SGHRS, CDR2 YFSETQ. The CDR3 is made up of 14 amino acids. CDR3 amino acids: CASSLQGRIYGYTF. The DNA of the CDR3 is TGCGCCAGCAGCTTGCAGGGGAGGATCTATGGCTACACCTTC.

The J gene is TRBJ2-7, the V gene TRBV9; unclear D gene. The germline V gene has CDR1 SGDLS and CDR2 YYNGEE. The CDR3 length is 17 residues. The V end was cut by 2 bases, the J end by 6 bases, with 24 bases between. CDR3: CASSVNPPKLRAREQYF. CDR3 DNA: TGTGCCAGCAGCGTCAACCCGCCGAAACTGCGAGCTCGCGAGCAGTACTTC. Looking up the rest from reference TRBV9 and TRBJ2-7 gives the full variable domain: DSGVTQTPKHLITATGQRVTLRCSPRSGDLSVYWYQQSLDQGLQFLIQYYNGEERAKGNILERFSAQQFPDLHSELNLSSLELGDSALYFCASSVNPPKLRAREQYFGPGTRLTVT.

This CDR3 is CASSFHGGGIGSGANVLTF. The CDR3 nucleotides read TGTGCCAGCAGCTTCCACGGTGGGGGGATCGGGTCTGGGGCCAACGTCCTGACTTTC. The chain has TRBV7-6 and TRBJ2-6, with TRBD2 as a possible D gene (6 bases). The CDR3 is made up of 19 amino acids. Deletions cut 3 bases from V and 1 base from J, with 19 bases between. The germline V gene encodes CDR1 SGHVS and CDR2 FNYEAQ.

This chain connects TRBV30 to TRBJ2-5; D not certain. The CDR3 spans 13 residues. V lost 6 bases and J 5 bases, leaving 16 bases between the germline ends. The germline CDR1 and CDR2 sequences are GTSNPN and SVGIG (reference sequence). For the CDR3, the DNA is TGTGCCTGCAATCCGAAAGGGTTGGAGACCCAGTACTTC. Residues: CACNPKGLETQYF. Full variable domain (outside the CDR3, taken from reference TRBV30 and TRBJ2-5): SQTIHQWPATLVQPVGSPLSLECTVEGTSNPNLYWYRQAAGRGLQLLFYSVGIGQISSEVPQNLSASRPQDRQFILSSKKLLLSDSGFYLCACNPKGLETQYFGPGTRLLVL.

The rearrangement joins TRBV4-1 to TRBJ1-4, with 7 bases matching TRBD1. The germline V gene has CDR1 MGHRA and CDR2 YSYEKL. The CDR3 has 15 residues. J was trimmed by 3 bases and V by 7 bases; bases with no gene match: 8. The CDR3 here is CASTSEDRPNEKLFF. The DNA for the CDR3 is TGCGCCAGCACCTCTGAGGACAGGCCTAATGAAAAACTGTTTTTT.

This clone is a singleton in its sample. The V gene is TRBV5-1, the J gene TRBJ2-1, with 11 bases that match TRBD2. The CDR3 runs to 14 residues. Per germline, CDR1 SGHRS and CDR2 YFSETQ. V trimming: 3 bases; J trimming: 8 bases; junction bases outside the gene matches: 4. For the CDR3, the DNA is TGCGCCAGCAGCTATAGCGGGGGGGCGGATGAGCAGTTCTTC. Translated: CASSYSGGADEQFF.

This sequence joins TRBV5-1 and TRBJ1-1; D is unresolved. V dropped 0 bases and J dropped 11 bases, with 8 bases sitting between them. CDR1 SGHRS and CDR2 YFSETQ come from the germline V gene. The CDR3 runs to 11 residues. The CDR3 DNA is TGCGCCAGCAGCTTGGGGGGTTACGCTTTCTTT. Translated: CASSLGGYAFF.

V gene TRBV11-3 combines with J gene TRBJ2-5, with 7 bases matching TRBD2. CDR1 and CDR2 (germline): SGHNT, YENEEA. The CDR3 is 15 residues long. V lost 5 bases and J lost 5; bases outside the gene matches: 11. The CDR3 protein is CASSPRGEGGETQYF. DNA for the CDR3: TGTGCCAGCAGCCCTAGAGGGGAGGGTGGGGAGACCCAGTACTTC.

V is TRBV27 and J is TRBJ1-6; 7 bases are a match to TRBD1. The CDR3 extends over 14 amino acids. Trimming took 3 bases from V and 7 from J; bases not matched to a gene: 3. CDR1 MNHEY and CDR2 SMNVEV come from the germline V gene (reference sequence). The CDR3 here is CASSLRDRNSPLHF. In DNA, the CDR3 is TGTGCCAGCAGTTTGAGGGACAGAAATTCACCCCTCCACTTT.

V and J are TRBV2 and TRBJ2-3; TRBD2 is a possible D gene (7 bases). Germline loops: CDR1 SNHLY, CDR2 FYNNEI. The length of the CDR3 is 17 residues. V was clipped by 6 bases and J by 2 bases, with 21 bases between them. The CDR3 loop is CASRPGVRGAFTDTQYF. As DNA, the CDR3 is TGTGCCAGCAGGCCTGGGGTACGGGGGGCCTTCACAGATACGCAGTATTTT.

The rearrangement links TRBV19 to TRBJ2-1; TRBD2 agrees at 13 bases. The germline V gene has CDR1 LNHDA and CDR2 SQIVND (reference sequence). V was pared by 1 base and J by 9 bases, with 6 bases of the junction left unmatched. This CDR3 has 16 residues. In DNA form, the CDR3 reads TGTGCCAGTAGTATAGTAACTAGCGGGGGGGCAGGTGAGCAGTTCTTC. Translating it yields CASSIVTSGGAGEQFF.

This clone was observed once. This chain connects TRBV7-9 to TRBJ2-1, with D tentatively TRBD2 (5 bases). Trimming cost V 3 bases and J 2 bases, with 17 bases left between them. The CDR3 runs 17 residues. CDR1 is SEHNR, CDR2 FQNEAQ, per germline (reference sequence). CDR3 in amino acids: CASSFDIYTGAYNEQFF. CDR3 in DNA: TGTGCCAGCAGCTTCGACATATATACCGGGGCCTACAATGAGCAGTTCTTC. Full variable domain (outside the CDR3, taken from reference TRBV7-9 and TRBJ2-1): DTGVSQNPRHKITKRGQNVTFRCDPISEHNRLYWYRQTLGQGPEFLTYFQNEAQLEKSRLLSDRFSAERPKGSFSTLEIQRTEQGDSAMYLCASSFDIYTGAYNEQFFGPGTRLTVL.

The gene calls are TRBV9 and TRBJ2-7; D assignment may be TRBD1 or TRBD2 (5 bases each). The CDR3 consists of 13 residues. CDR1 is SGDLS and CDR2 is YYNGEE in the germline V gene. V lost 4 bases and J lost 7, with 15 bases in between. The CDR3: CASSPGTDREQYF. CDR3 sequence (DNA): TGTGCCAGCAGCCCCGGGACGGATAGGGAGCAGTACTTC.

J is TRBJ2-7 and V is TRBV30, with 7 bases identical to TRBD1. Trimming cost V 5 bases and J 5 bases; bases outside gene matches: 3. CDR3 length equals 11 residues. Germline V lookup: CDR1 GTSNPN, CDR2 SVGIG (reference sequence). The CDR3 region is CAWDRANEQYF. The CDR3 bases are TGTGCCTGGGACAGGGCGAACGAGCAGTACTTC.

In this sample, this clone turned up once. The chain links TRBV29-1 to TRBJ2-5; possible D gene TRBD2, 5 bases. Germline V CDR1 and CDR2: SQVTM, ANQGSEA. V lost 7 bases and J 7 bases, leaving 13 bases between the germline ends. The CDR3 sequence is 11 residues long. The DNA of the CDR3 is TGCAGCGCCCGGGATCTATGGACCCAGTACTTC. It is translated as CSARDLWTQYF.

There are a few counts of this clone. The rearrangement links TRBV4-1 to TRBJ1-2; 8 bases are shared with TRBD1. This CDR3 has 16 residues. The V segment lost 4 bases and the J segment 4 bases; nucleotides outside the gene matches: 11. The V gene's germline CDR1 is MGHRA and CDR2 YSYEKL. The CDR3 loop reads CASSPRTGRAGYGYTF. The CDR3 DNA reads TGCGCCAGCAGCCCTCGGACAGGGCGGGCAGGCTATGGCTACACCTTC.

The chain uses TRBV27 and TRBJ1-1; TRBD1 matches at 8 bases. This CDR3 is 14 amino acids long. Germline CDR1 MNHEY, CDR2 SMNVEV (reference sequence). Losses at the gene ends were 4 bases for V and 1 base for J; bases not matched to a gene: 2. The CDR3 DNA follows: TGTGCCAGCAGTTCCGGGACAGGGAACACTGAAGCTTTCTTT. This translates into CASSSGTGNTEAFF.

This chain joins TRBV5-1 and TRBJ1-1; 8 nucleotides line up with TRBD1. Germline V gene lookup returns CDR1 SGHRS and CDR2 YFSETQ. V trimming: 0 bases; J trimming: 0 bases; junction bases outside the gene matches: 4. This CDR3 has 16 residues. The CDR3 nucleotides read TGCGCCAGCAGCTTGGGACAGGGGTTGATGAACACTGAAGCTTTCTTT. Residues: CASSLGQGLMNTEAFF.

The V call is TRBV4-1, the J call TRBJ2-3, with TRBD2 identical over 7 bases. The CDR3 is 17 amino acids. J gave up 3 bases and V 4 bases, and 13 bases lay outside the gene matches. Per the germline V gene, CDR1 is MGHRA and CDR2 is YSYEKL. CDR3 DNA sequence: TGCGCCAGCAGCCGGGCGGGGGTTGGCCAGGTAACAGATACGCAGTATTTT. It specifies CASSRAGVGQVTDTQYF.

This clone is a singleton in its sample. CDR3 protein: CASSYRPANYGYTF. CDR3 nucleotide sequence: TGTGCCAGCAGCTACAGGCCGGCTAACTATGGCTACACCTTC. The chain recombines TRBV2 with TRBJ1-2, with D possibly TRBD1 on 5 matching bases. Trimming stripped 6 bases from V and 0 bases from J, with 11 bases between. This CDR3 region has 14 residues. Germline loops: CDR1 SNHLY, CDR2 FYNNEI.

This clone rates as medium-sized. CDR3 amino acids: CASSPPVRKLVDLTDTQYF. Here the CDR3 DNA reads TGTGCCAGCTCACCACCCGTGCGAAAACTCGTAGATCTCACAGATACGCAGTATTTT. The chain employs TRBV18 and TRBJ2-3; D ambiguous. This CDR3 comprises 19 residues. Trimming stripped 0 bases from V and 2 bases from J, with 21 bases between. Germline V gives CDR1 KGHSH, CDR2 LQKENI.